This record looks at one TCR beta chain sequence and its context. Individuals selected for sequencing had exhibited CD8+CD57+ cell expansion on flow cytometry. This sample was included in a study of CD8+CD57+ T cells in acquired aplastic anemia. Both TCR beta VDJ combination and CDR3 sequence profiling were carried out. Genomic DNA was the template for this profiling. TCRdb independently ran MiXCR on the reads; one entry per CDR3 protein. The sample contains 180,000 or so distinct CDR3 sequences, 63% of which appear only once. The sequence came from a human donor with aplastic anemia. The specimen was sorted CD4+, CD8+, or CD8+CD57+ T cells (not recorded which) from PBMCs.

The CDR3 protein is CAISALPRGGEQYF. The CDR3 DNA sequence: TGTGCCATCAGTGCGTTACCTAGGGGAGGCGAGCAGTACTTC. The chain recombines TRBV10-3 with TRBJ2-7, with a possible D match to TRBD2 (6 bases). The germline V gene encodes CDR1 ENHRY and CDR2 SYGVKD. This CDR3 has 14 residues. The V and J ends lost 4 bases and 6 bases respectively, with 16 bases between them.